Listed below are T cell receptor beta chains from one sample, sequenced in a study of OX40 agonist ivuxolimab in advanced cancers. The table came from immunoSEQ multiplex PCR; TCRdb's copy has only in-frame clones and leaves some out. The top ten hold 5% of the sample, which has approximately 60,000 clones, approximately 80% seen once. The specimen comprised CD4+ or CD8+ T cells sorted from blood, sampled in a trial of the OX40 agonist ivuxolimab. The receptors stem from an adult with an advanced solid tumor such as melanoma, head and neck, liver or kidney cancer. Each CDR3 is given with its conserved first and last residue. D genes are given only for firm matches. Some rows mark clone size as missing; the rest say once, few, many or name a class of expanded clone.

-	TRBV7-2	-	TRBJ1-2	CASSLGRGQGNNGYTF	TGTGCCAGCAGCTTAGGCCGAGGGCAGGGGAACAATGGCTACACCTTC
few	TRBV7-3	-	TRBJ2-1	CASSLTPASHNEQFF	TGTGCCAGCAGCTTAACCCCGGCTAGCCACAATGAGCAGTTCTTC
-	TRBV6-6	TRBD1	TRBJ2-7	CASSYSGQGVDEQYF	TGTGCCAGCAGTTACTCGGGACAGGGGGTCGACGAGCAGTACTTC
-	TRBV6-9	-	TRBJ1-3	CASREPPSGNTIYF	TGTGCCAGCAGGGAGCCCCCCTCTGGAAACACCATATATTTT
-	TRBV2	-	TRBJ1-4	CATARDLNEKLFF	TGTGCCACCGCCCGGGACCTTAATGAAAAACTGTTTTTT
once	TRBV7-2	-	TRBJ2-2	CASSQGGSTGELFF	TGTGCCAGCAGCCAGGGGGGGTCAACCGGGGAGCTGTTTTTT
-	TRBV6-6	-	TRBJ1-1	CASSYSSVNTEAFF	TGTGCCAGCAGTTACTCGTCGGTTAACACTGAAGCTTTCTTT
-	TRBV4-1	TRBD1	TRBJ2-7	CASSTTGTSYEQYF	TGCGCCAGCAGCACGACAGGGACCTCCTACGAGCAGTACTTC
-	TRBV7-8	TRBD2	TRBJ2-3	CASSQGTSGSRSTDTQYF	TGTGCCAGCAGCCAGGGGACTAGCGGGAGTCGGAGCACAGATACGCAGTATTTT
-	TRBV7-3	TRBD1	TRBJ2-3	CASTLTGESTDTQYF	TGTGCCAGCACCCTGACAGGGGAGAGCACAGATACGCAGTATTTT
-	TRBV19	-	TRBJ1-2	CASTPLSRGGYTF	TGTGCCAGCACCCCCCTGTCTCGGGGTGGCTACACCTTC
once	TRBV13	TRBD2	TRBJ2-3	CASSLRLAAGADTQYF	TGTGCCAGCAGCTTAAGATTAGCGGCGGGGGCAGATACGCAGTATTTT
once	TRBV14	-	TRBJ2-2	CASSQDGQGGTGELFF	TGTGCCAGCAGCCAAGATGGCCAGGGCGGCACCGGGGAGCTGTTTTTT
-	TRBV5-1	-	TRBJ2-3	CASSSQGDTQYF	TGCGCCAGCAGCTCGCAGGGGGATACGCAGTATTTT
-	TRBV19	-	TRBJ1-2	CASSPAPYKPNGYTF	TGTGCCAGTAGTCCCGCGCCTTACAAACCTAACGGCTACACCTTC
-	TRBV10-3	TRBD2	TRBJ2-3	CAIRGGLRDTQYF	TGTGCCATCCGGGGGGGGTTGCGGGATACGCAGTATTTT
-	TRBV4-1	-	TRBJ1-1	CASSQDRGALNTEAFF	TGCGCCAGCAGCCAAGATCGAGGGGCTCTCAACACTGAAGCTTTCTTT
once	TRBV7-9	-	TRBJ2-3	CATPEWGDTQYF	TGTGCCACACCCGAGTGGGGAGATACGCAGTATTTT
-	TRBV7-2	-	TRBJ2-7	CASSLDSGTLSYEQYF	TGTGCCAGCAGCTTAGATTCCGGGACCCTCTCCTACGAGCAGTACTTC
-	TRBV11-3	TRBD2	TRBJ2-2	CASSLGTGLAANTGELFF	TGTGCCAGCAGCTTGGGGACGGGACTAGCGGCAAACACCGGGGAGCTGTTTTTT
many	TRBV5-6	-	TRBJ1-1	CASSLGPGTEAFF	TGTGCCAGCAGCCTCGGGCCCGGGACTGAAGCTTTCTTT
-	TRBV29-1	-	TRBJ2-7	CSVASRSYEQYF	TGCAGCGTCGCCAGTCGCAGCTACGAGCAGTACTTC
-	TRBV5-1	-	TRBJ1-2	CASSLVDSKHGYTF	TGCGCCAGCAGCTTGGTGGACAGTAAGCATGGCTACACCTTC
-	TRBV13	TRBD1	TRBJ2-3	CASSLGDRGIDTQYF	TGTGCCAGCAGCTTAGGGGACAGGGGCATAGATACGCAGTATTTT
-	TRBV4-1	-	TRBJ2-7	CASSQDPGTTYEQYF	TGCGCCAGCAGCCAAGATCCCGGGACCACCTACGAGCAGTACTTC
-	TRBV4-1	-	TRBJ2-7	CASSQVHGYAYYEQYF	TGCGCCAGCAGCCAAGTTCATGGCTATGCCTACTACGAGCAGTACTTC
-	TRBV5-8	-	TRBJ1-5	CASSSTGPTREQPQHF	TGTGCCAGCAGCTCAACCGGGCCTACGAGGGAACAGCCCCAGCATTTT
-	TRBV4-3	-	TRBJ2-6	CASSQYRNTGANVLTF	TGCGCCAGCAGCCAATATAGGAATACTGGGGCCAACGTCCTGACTTTC
-	TRBV4-1	TRBD2	TRBJ2-3	CASSYTINLAGGRTDTQYF	TGCGCCAGCAGCTATACTATCAACCTAGCGGGGGGGCGTACAGATACGCAGTATTTT
-	TRBV6-4	TRBD1	TRBJ2-1	CASSEHRQGVKFF	TGTGCCAGCAGTGAACATCGGCAGGGGGTAAAGTTCTTC
few	TRBV4-3	-	TRBJ2-3	CASSQTLADASTDTQYF	TGCGCCAGCAGCCAAACCTTAGCTGACGCTAGCACAGATACGCAGTATTTT
-	TRBV7-9	-	TRBJ1-2	CASSLGSSNYGYTF	TGTGCCAGCAGCTTAGGGTCCTCTAACTATGGCTACACCTTC
-	TRBV30	-	TRBJ1-1	CAWSVQENTEAFF	TGTGCCTGGAGTGTACAAGAGAACACTGAAGCTTTCTTT
-	TRBV7-3	TRBD1	TRBJ2-6	CASSLKRVQGATAGANVLTF	TGTGCCAGCAGCTTAAAGCGGGTACAGGGGGCAACTGCTGGGGCCAACGTCCTGACTTTC
-	TRBV19	TRBD1	TRBJ2-3	CASSIDLMNRDRGTDTQYF	TGTGCCAGTAGTATAGATCTAATGAACCGGGACAGAGGCACAGATACGCAGTATTTT
-	TRBV5-1	TRBD2	TRBJ2-5	CASSALLAGGLETQYF	TGCGCCAGCAGCGCCTTACTAGCGGGAGGTCTTGAGACCCAGTACTTC
-	TRBV5-6	-	TRBJ1-1	CASSLFSQENTEAFF	TGTGCCAGCAGCTTGTTTTCGCAGGAGAACACTGAAGCTTTCTTT